The 7 T cell receptor beta chains in this list originate from one sample, sequenced in a study of T-cell memory formation after mild COVID-19. TCRdb analysed the 5' RACE reads with MiXCR anew, one entry per CDR3 protein. The sample shows about 49,000 distinct CDR3 sequences, 27% of them seen only once. Sequencing input: PBMCs or a T cell subset sorted from them (not recorded which). These receptor sequences come from a man aged 18 to 29 who had mild COVID-19 (a few samples of this study predate the infection). Cell type and time point are not known.

The genes are TRBV12-3 or TRBV12-4 and TRBJ1-4; D gene unclear. The CDR3 loop spans 15 amino acids. V was cut by 4 bases and J by 6 bases, with 15 bases left in between. The CDR3, as DNA: TGTGCCAGCAGTTGGAACCTTGGGTGGGATGAAAAACTGTTTTTT. This sequence encodes CASSWNLGWDEKLFF.

The rearrangement joins TRBV7-6 to TRBJ2-1; TRBD2 matches 8 bases. The CDR3 spans 17 residues. Germline V gene lookup returns CDR1 SGHVS and CDR2 FNYEAQ. The trim removed 5 bases at V and 2 bases at J, leaving 11 bases unmatched. The CDR3 DNA is TGTGCCAGCAGCCGATTTATGTGGCGGGGGGCCTACAATGAGCAGTTCTTC. This encodes CASSRFMWRGAYNEQFF.

There are many counts of this clonotype. The chain has TRBV11-2 and TRBJ2-1; weak D call: TRBD2 (5 bases). CDR3 length: 12 amino acids. V lost 5 bases to trimming and J lost 10 bases, with 12 bases between them. The germline V gene has CDR1 SGHAT and CDR2 FQNNGV. The CDR3 DNA reads TGTGCCAGCAGCGTTTTACAGCGGGAGCAGTTCTTC. Translating gives CASSVLQREQFF. Complete variable domain (other parts from reference TRBV11-2 and TRBJ2-1): EAGVAQSPRYKIIEKRQSVAFWCNPISGHATLYWYQQILGQGPKLLIQFQNNGVVDDSQLPKDRFSAERLKGVDSTLKIQPAKLEDSAVYLCASSVLQREQFFGPGTRLTVL.

This clonotype was observed a handful of times. This CDR3 is CASNSETSTDTQYF. In DNA form, the CDR3 reads TGTGCCAGCAATAGCGAGACTAGCACAGATACGCAGTATTTT. This sequence joins TRBV12-3 or TRBV12-4 and TRBJ2-3, with D perhaps matching TRBD2 (5 bases). The ends were cut back, 7 bases at V and 0 bases at J, with 11 bases in the middle. The CDR3 is made up of 14 amino acids.

The chain has TRBV7-8 and TRBJ2-5; perhaps TRBD1 as D (6 bases). V was cut by 1 base and J by 6 bases, with 12 bases left in between. CDR1 SGHVS and CDR2 FQNEAQ come from the germline V gene. This CDR3 has 14 residues. CDR3: CASSLEHREKTQYF. The DNA for the CDR3 is TGTGCCAGCAGCTTAGAGCACAGGGAGAAGACCCAGTACTTC.

In its sample, this clonotype was seen a few times. The chain joins TRBV5-1 to TRBJ2-1; 8 bases fit TRBD1. Germline V CDR1 and CDR2: SGHRS, YFSETQ. The ends lost 5 bases at V and 7 bases at J; junction bases unmatched: 8. The CDR3 is made up of 14 amino acids. For the CDR3, the DNA is TGCGCCAGCAGATGGACAGGGACCGGTAATGAGCAGTTCTTC. It yields the protein CASRWTGTGNEQFF.

The J gene is TRBJ2-2, the V gene TRBV29-1, with 10 bases lining up with TRBD2. The germline gives CDR1 SQVTM, CDR2 ANQGSEA. After removal of 3 bases from V and 7 bases from J, the junction contained 5 bases not matched to a gene. CDR3 length: 14 amino acids. The CDR3 is CSVDLAGAFGELFF. DNA for the CDR3: TGCAGCGTTGACCTAGCGGGGGCCTTCGGGGAGCTGTTTTTT.